This T cell receptor (beta chain) was sequenced in a study of shared clonotypes between healthy human individuals. Germline V gives CDR1 PRHDT, CDR2 FYEKMQ (reference sequence). The CDR3 totals 15 residues. V was trimmed by 5 bases and J by 2 bases, leaving 16 bases between them. Method: immunoSEQ multiplex PCR; TCRdb's copy keeps in-frame clones and lacks some. The sample records hundreds of thousands of clones, almost 97% being singletons. The count of this clone is one. Its matching antigen is unknown. Findings and caveats of the study: Represented genetic and exposure-history diversity was restricted by having few donors.

V gene TRBV13 combines with J gene TRBJ2-7; unclear D gene. The specimen was naive CD4+ T cells sorted from blood. The subset here: CD45RA+ positively selected. The TCR sequence derives from a woman younger than 45 in good health. CDR3 nucleotides: TGTGCCAGCAGCCCGCCCCGGACCCGCACCTACGAGCAGTACTTC. It translates to CASSPPRTRTYEQYF.